This TCR beta chain was found in a study of CD8+ T cells in alopecia areata. As for the study in general: Tofacitinib was taken orally by treated patients, and the dose was 5 to 10 mg twice daily.

The J segment lost 2 bases and the V segment lost 6 bases, leaving 5 bases of the junction unmatched. This CDR3 has 15 amino acids. CDR1 SNHLY and CDR2 FYNNEI come from the germline V gene. Regarding the study as a whole: It was lesional scalp, especially alopecia totalis/universalis, that showed higher clonality than normal scalp.

Samples from alopecia areata patients were lesional scalp punch biopsies and peripheral blood. The authors sorted CD4+ and CD8+ T cells from PBMCs. After isolation, RNA underwent reverse transcription to generate cDNA as the sequencing template. Repertoires were generated with immunoSEQ multiplex PCR, while TCRdb's copy carries only in-frame clones and drops some. The sample carries hundreds of thousands of clones, 67% recorded once. On this clone: Its antigen remains unknown.

The receptor's source is a human donor with alopecia areata. V usage is TRBV2 and J usage is TRBJ2-5; 11 bases are a match to TRBD2. The starting material was CD4+ T cells sorted from blood, obtained at week 0. In DNA form, the CDR3 reads TGTGCCAGCAGAGCCCGGACTAGCGGGCAAGAGACCCAGTACTTC. Translation gives CASRARTSGQETQYF. The full variable domain, completed using reference TRBV2 and TRBJ2-5, is EPEVTQTPSHQVTQMGQEVILRCVPISNHLYFYWYRQILGQKVEFLVSFYNNEISEKSEIFDDQFSVERPDGSNFTLKIRSTKLEDSAMYFCASRARTSGQETQYFGPGTRLLVL.